The 31 T cell receptor delta chains below come from one sample, sequenced in a study of γδ T cells in repeated Plasmodium falciparum infection. TCRdb used CATT to re-call clones from the multiplex PCR reads. The repertoire holds around 89,000 delta-chain clones, with over 1.3% as singletons. Flow sorting of PBMC yielded separate Vgamma9/Vdelta2+ and Vdelta2-negative gammadelta T cell populations for bulk repertoire analysis. Material for sequencing was gamma-delta T cells from blood. The source is a pool of human donors (malaria-infected and uninfected, not separated).

As to this clone: This DNA translates differently at residue 17 from the TCRdb protein, which is that of a much larger clone; a read error is likely, and the protein shown is the DNA's own translation. The rearrangement joins TRDV1 to TRDJ1, with 12 bases that match TRDD3. The J gene is not listed in TCRdb, so it was assigned here from a DNA match to germline. CDR1 and CDR2 from the germline V gene are TSWWSYY and QGS. After removal of 0 bases from V and 0 bases from J, the junction contained 29 bases not matched to a gene. The CDR3 spans 26 residues. CDR3 in DNA: TGTGCTCTTGGGGAACTTGGGGTCCTACGTCCCCGTACTGGGGGATACCGAGAACTTCACACCGATAAACTCATCTTT. Translating gives CALGELGVLRPRTGGYRELHTDKLIF.

About this clone itself: A far larger clone is only one base removed, so a read error is likely. The identical CDR3 is also encoded by other nucleotide sequences in the sample. The genes are TRDV1 and TRDJ1, with D hard to call. TCRdb leaves out the J gene; it was filled in here by matching the DNA to germline. The CDR3 totals 19 residues. The germline V gene has CDR1 TSWWSYY and CDR2 QGS. V lost 0 bases and J lost 0, with 20 bases in between. The CDR3 DNA reads TGTGCTCTTGGGGAACTAGTATCCGTTGTACTAGGGGACACCGATAAACTCATCTTT. Translating it yields CALGELVSVVLGDTDKLIF.

The table lists this clone with a few counts. The amino acid sequence in TCRdb belongs to a much larger clone and departs from this DNA's translation at residue 9, likely a sequencing read error; the sequence shown is translated from the DNA. The gene calls are TRDV2 and TRDJ2; maybe TRDD3 (6 bases). TCRdb records no J gene; here it was assigned by comparing the DNA to germline. Germline V gene lookup returns CDR1 GEAIGNYY and CDR2 EKD. V gave up 3 bases and J gave up 4 bases, with 17 bases separating them. This CDR3 comprises 16 residues. CDR3 nucleotides: TGTGCCTGTGACGACTTAGTGGGGGGTACGACAGCACAACTCTTCTTT. It is translated as CACDDLVGGTTAQLFF.

This clone was counted only a few times. A far larger clone is off by one base, so a read error is likely. This sample includes further DNA sequences coding for the same CDR3. The chain joins TRDV3 to TRDJ1, with TRDD3 as a possible D gene (5 bases). The germline V gene has CDR1 TVYSNPD and CDR2 GDNSRS (reference sequence). With 2 bases removed from V and 5 bases from J, the gap between germline ends came to 21 bases. The CDR3 has 15 amino acids. The CDR3 DNA reads TGTGCCTTTTACACGGACTGGAATGGCACAGATAAACTCATCTTT. This sequence encodes CAFYTDWNGTDKLIF.

About this clone itself: Given a far larger clone just one base away, this is likely a sequencing read error. This same CDR3 is encoded by further DNA sequences in the sample. CDR3 DNA sequence: TGTGCTCTTGGGAACCGAGACTGGGGGATATGGATTTACACTGATAAACTCATCTTT. Translation gives CALGNRDWGIWIYTDKLIF. The rearrangement links TRDV1 to TRDJ1; 11 bases map to TRDD3. TCRdb leaves out the J gene; it was filled in here by matching the DNA to germline. Germline CDR1 is TSWWSYY and CDR2 is QGS. CDR3 length: 19 amino acids.

This clone was detected many times. The rearrangement uses TRDV2 and TRDJ1; 7 bases match TRDD3. TCRdb lists no J gene, so it was determined here by aligning the DNA to germline. There are 17 residues in the CDR3. CDR1 GEAIGNYY and CDR2 EKD come from the germline V gene. Losses at the gene ends were 0 bases for V and 1 base for J; bases not matched to a gene: 10. The CDR3 DNA reads as TGTGCCTGTGACACCAGGTACTGGGGATCCCCCACCGATAAACTCATCTTT. As protein: CACDTRYWGSPTDKLIF.

To note about this clone: This probably arose from a read error, given a far larger clone one base away. In the same sample, other DNA sequences code for this CDR3. The V gene was identified as TRDV1, while no J gene was called; the D call of TRDD3 is as the table states it, not checked on the DNA. CDR1 TSWWSYY and CDR2 QGS come from the germline V gene. This CDR3 spans 17 amino acids. CDR3 nucleotide sequence: TGTGCTCTTGGGGAACGATGGTTTACTCCTCGGGCCGATAAGCTCATCTTT. Encoded protein: CALGERWFTPRADKLIF.

A few counts support this clone. A far larger clone is only one base removed, so a read error is likely. At the DNA level, this CDR3 is encoded by other sequences in the same sample as well. The gene calls are TRDV2 and TRDJ1; tentatively, D is TRDD3 (5 bases). TCRdb offers no J gene call, so here the DNA was matched to germline to obtain one. Germline V gene data show CDR1 as GEAIGNYY and CDR2 as EKD. This CDR3 comprises 18 residues. The DNA of the CDR3 is TGTGCCTGCGACACGGTTGAGGGGAAACGCCTTTACACCGATAAACTCATCTTT. Its protein is CACDTVEGKRLYTDKLIF.

Only a few counts were recorded for this clone. TCRdb records a much larger clone's protein for this DNA, with a difference at residue 3 that likely arises from a read error; the protein given is the translation of the DNA. This sequence joins TRDV1 and TRDJ1; TRDD3 matches at 9 bases. CDR1 is TSWWSYY and CDR2 is QGS in the germline V gene. Unmatched junction bases numbered 30, after V lost 10 bases and J lost 0 bases. The CDR3 covers 22 residues. CDR3 DNA: TGTGCTCCTGCTTCCTCTTTTCCTACCGCTCTGAGGGGGATACCCTACACCGATAAACTCATCTTT. Protein: CAPASSFPTALRGIPYTDKLIF.

Regarding this clone: A far larger clone is just one base off, so this is likely a read error. At the DNA level, this CDR3 is encoded by other sequences in the same sample as well. The rearrangement joins TRDV2 to TRDJ1; the match to TRDD3 covers 7 bases. No J gene is reported in TCRdb; it was inferred here by comparing the DNA with germline. The germline V gene encodes CDR1 GEAIGNYY and CDR2 EKD. V shed 0 bases, J shed 0 bases, and the junction held 6 bases outside the gene matches. The CDR3 length is 16 residues. The CDR3 DNA follows: TGTGCCTGTGACACCGCTGGGGGGTTTTACACCGATAAACTCATCTTT. Protein: CACDTAGGFYTDKLIF.

Comment on this clone: TCRdb's protein, taken from a much larger clone, differs from this DNA's translation at residue 8, likely owing to a read error; the protein displayed comes from the DNA. The chain has TRDV2 and TRDJ3; possible D gene TRDD3, 6 bases. The J gene, not given by TCRdb, was assigned here from a germline match of the nucleotide sequence. From germline, CDR1 is GEAIGNYY and CDR2 EKD. This CDR3 spans 18 amino acids. V lost 3 bases and J lost 0, with 14 bases in between. The CDR3 here is CACDFTGPRSWDTRQMFF. For the CDR3, the DNA is TGTGCCTGTGACTTTACTGGGCCGCGCTCCTGGGACACCCGACAGATGTTTTTC.

This clone was seen a handful of times. The TCRdb protein, from a much larger clone, departs from this DNA's translation at residue 3, likely by read error; the protein shown derives from the DNA. The chain recombines TRDV1 with TRDJ1; TRDD3 aligns across 9 bases. The J gene was missing in TCRdb and was found by matching the end of the DNA to germline. Germline V lookup: CDR1 TSWWSYY, CDR2 QGS. V was clipped by 10 bases and J by 3 bases; unmatched bases: 21. The CDR3 is made up of 18 amino acids. CDR3 in DNA: TGTGCTCCTGAGACCGATTCCTACTGGGGATACGGAGCCGATAAACTCATCTTT. Amino acids: CAPETDSYWGYGADKLIF.

With respect to this clone: TCRdb has a much larger clone's protein, which differs at residue 12 from the translation of this DNA, likely because of a read error; what is shown is the protein translated from the DNA. The rearrangement joins TRDV2 to TRDJ1; the D gene is possibly TRDD3 (5 bases). TCRdb records no J gene; here it was assigned by comparing the DNA to germline. The CDR3 covers 18 residues. CDR1 and CDR2 from the germline V gene are GEAIGNYY and EKD. V dropped 1 base and J dropped 1 base, with 21 bases sitting between them. CDR3 bases: TGTGCCTGTGACACGGTTGAGGGGAAACGCCTTTGCACCGATAAACTCATCTTT. As protein: CACDTVEGKRLCTDKLIF.

On this clone: TCRdb shows a much larger clone's protein in place of this DNA's translation, and the two differ at residue 19, likely through a read error; the protein shown is translated from the DNA. The chain carries TRDV1 and TRDJ1; 13 nucleotides align to TRDD3. The germline gives CDR1 TSWWSYY, CDR2 QGS. The CDR3 sequence is 21 residues long. The CDR3 loop is CALGEHVRRPVTGGYVDKPIF. CDR3 sequence (DNA): TGTGCTCTTGGGGAACACGTCAGGAGGCCCGTTACTGGGGGATACGTCGATAAACCCATCTTT.

Points on this clone: This likely came from a read error, as a far larger clone is one base away. This sample includes further DNA sequences coding for the same CDR3. V and J are TRDV1 and TRDJ1; 9 bases match TRDD3. TCRdb carries no J gene annotation; the J gene was assigned here by matching the DNA with germline. V was clipped by 3 bases and J by 3 bases; unmatched bases: 26. Per the germline V gene, CDR1 is TSWWSYY and CDR2 is QGS. The CDR3 spans 22 residues. CDR3 sequence (DNA): TGTGCTCTTGGGGATGGAATCCTTCTGCCGCAGTACTGGGGGACACTCCCCGATAAACTCATCTTT. Residues: CALGDGILLPQYWGTLPDKLIF.

A few counts support this clone. A far larger clone is one base from this, pointing to a likely read error. At the DNA level, this CDR3 is encoded by other sequences in the same sample as well. J is TRDJ1 and V is TRDV2; perhaps TRDD2 as D (5 bases). Here the J gene was assigned by germline matching of the DNA, as TCRdb has none. Germline lookup yields CDR1 GEAIGNYY and CDR2 EKD. The CDR3 runs to 14 residues. The CDR3 region has the DNA TGTGCCTGCGACACCCTACAGGATACCGATAAACTCATCTTT. Protein product: CACDTLQDTDKLIF.

This clone was counted a few times. TCRdb pairs this DNA with a much larger clone's protein that differs at residue 14, likely a read error; the protein shown was translated from the DNA. This sequence joins TRDV1 and TRDJ1; 11 positions match TRDD3. The CDR3 is 16 amino acids. Germline V lookup: CDR1 TSWWSYY, CDR2 QGS. CDR3: CALGESSRTGGYKRIF. The CDR3 DNA reads TGTGCTCTTGGGGAATCCTCCCGTACTGGGGGATATAAACGCATCTTT.

This clone was picked up many times. The chain couples TRDV1 to TRDJ1; 11 bases agree with TRDD3. From germline, CDR1 is TSWWSYY and CDR2 QGS. CDR3 length: 22 amino acids. V dropped 0 bases and J dropped 0; count of bases not matched to a gene: 18. The CDR3 reads CALGELRVYWGIDRTDTDKLIF. The CDR3 coding sequence is TGTGCTCTTGGGGAACTTCGAGTGTACTGGGGGATAGACCGTACAGACACCGATAAACTCATCTTT.

Comment on this clone: The TCRdb protein comes from a much larger clone and disagrees with this DNA's translation at residue 3, likely due to a read error; the protein given here is derived from the DNA. The V call is TRDV2, the J call TRDJ1; D is perhaps TRDD3 (5 bases). TCRdb leaves out the J gene; it was filled in here by matching the DNA to germline. The CDR3 loop spans 15 amino acids. From germline, CDR1 is GEAIGNYY and CDR2 EKD. Trimming cost V 9 bases and J 1 base, with 20 bases left between them. Here the CDR3 DNA reads TGTGCCCACCGTAGCACTGGACAACCCACCGATAAACTCATCTTT. Its translation: CAHRSTGQPTDKLIF.

This clone was seen more than once but under ten times. A far larger clone is a single base away, which makes a read error likely. The same CDR3 can be traced to other DNA sequences in this sample. The chain combines TRDV1 with TRDJ1; D unresolved. Trimming removed 3 bases from V and 0 bases from J, with 20 bases in between. Germline V lookup: CDR1 TSWWSYY, CDR2 QGS. The CDR3 extends over 18 amino acids. The CDR3 coding sequence is TGTGCTCTTGGGGAGGTGTACCCGCGGGAATCGTACACCGATAAACTCATCTTT. This translates into CALGEVYPRESYTDKLIF.

This clone turned up a few times. The protein held in TCRdb is that of a much larger clone and does not match this DNA's translation at residue 18, likely because of a read error; the protein shown is translated from the DNA. This rearrangement joins TRDV1 to TRDJ1; a weak D match, TRDD3 (6 bases). The J gene, not given by TCRdb, was assigned here from a germline match of the nucleotide sequence. The CDR3 contains 22 residues. CDR1 and CDR2 (germline): TSWWSYY, QGS. The CDR3 DNA sequence: TGTGCTCTTGGCTATCCTTCGTACGAGGGGGGCTGGGGCCCTTGGGCCACCGGTAAACTCATCTTT. Translation: CALGYPSYEGGWGPWATGKLIF.

This clone was recorded at least ten times. This rearrangement joins TRDV1 to TRDJ1, with 9 positions matching TRDD3. V was pared by 4 bases and J by 0 bases, with 15 bases of the junction left unmatched. The CDR3 totals 19 residues. CDR1 is TSWWSYY and CDR2 is QGS in the germline V gene. The CDR3 spells CALGVTPLGDKRYTDKLIF. CDR3 in DNA: TGTGCTCTTGGGGTGACCCCATTGGGGGATAAGAGATACACCGATAAACTCATCTTT.

Of note for this clone: A far larger clone lies a single base away; this is likely a read error. Other DNA sequences of this sample code for an identical CDR3. The V call is TRDV1, the J call TRDJ1, with D unclear. TCRdb is silent on the J gene; assignment here came from matching the DNA to germline. Germline CDR1 is TSWWSYY and CDR2 is QGS. The CDR3 runs 12 residues. Trimming removed 4 bases from V and 5 bases from J, with 8 bases in between. The CDR3 DNA reads as TGTGCTCTTGGGGCCCTGACTGATAAACTCATCTTT. This encodes CALGALTDKLIF.

A remark on this clone: TCRdb's protein for this DNA is that of a much larger clone and differs from the translation at residue 16, likely a read error; the protein shown is the DNA translation. The chain combines TRAV38-2/DV8 with TRDJ1, with 9 bases fitting TRDD3. TCRdb offers no J gene call, so here the DNA was matched to germline to obtain one. The CDR3 consists of 21 residues. Germline CDR1 TSESDYY, CDR2 QEAYKQQN. Trimming removed 0 bases from V and 4 bases from J; junction bases left unmatched: 22. The CDR3 loop is CAYRSGQILPYLTGGHDKLIF. The CDR3 DNA sequence: TGTGCTTATAGGAGCGGCCAGATCCTACCGTACCTAACTGGGGGACACGATAAACTCATCTTT.

As regards this clone: Translating this DNA gives a protein that differs at residue 11 from the TCRdb one, which belongs to a much larger clone; a read error is likely, and the protein shown is this translation. The rearrangement uses TRDV1 and TRDJ1; the D gene is possibly TRDD3 (5 bases). Because TCRdb records no J gene, it was assigned here through a match of the DNA to germline. Looked up from germline, CDR1 is TSWWSYY and CDR2 is QGS. The CDR3 is 15 amino acids. CDR3 coding DNA: TGTGCTCTTGGGGAAGGCGGGGGCCCCACCGGTAAACTCATCTTT. Its translation: CALGEGGGPTGKLIF.

This clone was seen a handful of times. TCRdb assigns this DNA the protein of a much larger clone, which departs from its translation at residue 18; this likely reflects a read error, and the protein shown comes from translating the DNA. V gene TRDV1 combines with J gene TRDJ1; D might be TRDD2 (5 bases). The J gene, absent from TCRdb, was called here by matching the DNA to germline. The CDR3 contains 21 residues. The germline gives CDR1 TSWWSYY, CDR2 QGS. CDR3: CALGELLFAYVVPQYTDRLIF. CDR3 sequence (DNA): TGTGCTCTTGGGGAACTACTATTCGCCTACGTTGTTCCGCAGTACACCGATAGACTCATCTTT.

A remark on this clone: This may arise from a read error, as a much more abundant clone is one base away. The sample has other DNA sequences that encode this CDR3 too. The chain has TRDV1 and TRDJ1; D is possibly TRDD3 (7 bases). In germline, CDR1 is TSWWSYY, CDR2 QGS. CDR3 length: 21 amino acids. CDR3 in DNA: TGTGCTCTTGGGGAGCCAAGTCCTACAACCCGGGGGATGGGGTACACTGATAAACTCATCTTT. It yields the protein CALGEPSPTTRGMGYTDKLIF.

This clone was found a few times. For this DNA, TCRdb reports the protein of a much larger clone, which diverges at residue 13, most likely from a read error; the protein presented here is translated directly from the DNA. CDR3 residues: CALGPKPSYVVLRGCYTDKLIF. The CDR3 bases are TGTGCTCTTGGGCCTAAGCCTTCCTACGTGGTACTGAGGGGTTGTTACACCGATAAACTCATCTTT. The chain couples TRDV1 to TRDJ1; TRDD2 agrees at 9 bases. This CDR3 contains 22 residues. Trimming at V came to 5 bases and at J to 0 bases, leaving 25 bases not matched to a gene. The germline V gene has CDR1 TSWWSYY and CDR2 QGS.

This clone turned up a few times. The protein that TCRdb holds for this DNA derives from a much larger clone and differs from the translated DNA at residue 4, which likely indicates a read error; the protein shown here is translated from the DNA. This sequence joins TRDV1 and TRDJ1, with a tentative D call TRDD2 (6 bases). The length of the CDR3 is 21 residues. Germline values: CDR1 TSWWSYY, CDR2 QGS. Between the trimmed V and J ends, which lost 7 bases and 0 bases, there was a span of 33 bases. The CDR3 sequence: CALEVQGWLLLRTSYTDKLIF. The CDR3 DNA reads TGTGCTCTTGAGGTTCAAGGGTGGCTCCTACTTCGTACTTCGTACACCGATAAACTCATCTTT.

This clone was detected only a few times. This likely reflects a read error, since a far larger clone is one base away. Within the sample, other DNA sequences also encode this same CDR3. The rearrangement uses TRDV1 and TRDJ1, with TRDD3 matching 7 bases. Germline V gene data show CDR1 as TSWWSYY and CDR2 as QGS. The J segment lost 1 base and the V segment lost 1 base, leaving 24 bases of the junction unmatched. The CDR3 sequence is 22 residues long. The CDR3 reads CALGERANRSNWGRCFTDKLIF. The CDR3 DNA sequence: TGTGCTCTTGGGGAACGCGCCAACAGATCCAACTGGGGCCGATGCTTCACCGATAAACTCATCTTT.

As concerns this clone: This likely stems from a read error, as it lies one base from a far larger clone. Other nucleotide sequences from this sample produce the same CDR3. The chain recombines TRDV2 with TRDJ1, with TRDD3 matching over 12 bases. The CDR3 is 22 amino acids. Germline loops: CDR1 GEAIGNYY, CDR2 EKD. Written as DNA, the CDR3 is TGTGCCTGTGACACCGCTCTACGTTCCACTGGGGGATACAAGGAGGACACCGACAAACTCATCTTT. It encodes CACDTALRSTGGYKEDTDKLIF.